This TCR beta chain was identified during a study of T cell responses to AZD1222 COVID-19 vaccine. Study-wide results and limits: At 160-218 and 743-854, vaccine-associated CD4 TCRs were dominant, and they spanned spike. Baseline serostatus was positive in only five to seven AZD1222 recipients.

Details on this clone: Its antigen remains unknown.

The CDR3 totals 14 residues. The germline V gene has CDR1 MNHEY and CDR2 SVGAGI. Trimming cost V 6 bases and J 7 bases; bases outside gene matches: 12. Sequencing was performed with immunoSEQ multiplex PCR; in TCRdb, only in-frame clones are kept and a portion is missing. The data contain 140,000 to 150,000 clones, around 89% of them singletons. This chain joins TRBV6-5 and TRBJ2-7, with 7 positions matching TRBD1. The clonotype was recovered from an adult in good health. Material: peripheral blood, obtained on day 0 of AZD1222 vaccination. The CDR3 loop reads CASSNDRAAGEQYF. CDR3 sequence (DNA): TGTGCCAGCAGCAACGACAGGGCGGCCGGTGAGCAGTACTTC.